This paragraph covers one T cell receptor (beta chain) sequence. The V gene lost 5 bases and the J gene lost 4 bases, with 15 bases spanning the gap. The CDR3 length is 15 residues. Germline lookup yields CDR1 SGHRS and CDR2 YFSETQ. This entry belongs to a study of blood T cell repertoires in COVID-19. Study details: The samples span acute and convalescent COVID-19 from the United States, Italy and Spain. The analysed material was cDNA or gDNA that came from T cells, B-cell-depleted T cells, or PBMCs.

Original data processing: Reference gene primer amplification in the assay estimated nucleated cell counts. Assay: immunoSEQ multiplex PCR; the TCRdb copy retains only in-frame clones and omits some. V and J calls and clone size follow that table, whereas D and trimming were derived from the DNA. The sample consists of 230,000 or so clones, 65% to 90% of them appearing once. Sequencing was carried out using peripheral blood. The TCR sequence derives from a human donor in a cohort sampled during active COVID-19. The chain combines TRBV5-1 with TRBJ1-4; D remains ambiguous. CDR3 nucleotides: TGCGCCAGCAGGTCCATCGGTGGCGGTAATGAAAAACTGTTTTTT. This gives the protein CASRSIGGGNEKLFF.